These T cell receptor beta chains were read from a single sample in a study of blood T cell repertoires in COVID-19. TCRdb's table, derived via immunoSEQ multiplex PCR, lists solely in-frame clones and lacks some. In the table there are 310,000 or so clones, roughly 90% of which are singletons. Specimen: peripheral blood. The receptor set was obtained from a young man with COVID-19, enrolled during active disease. Both conserved end residues are part of each CDR3. The D gene is left open where the match is weak. The size field is filled for only some rows; it gives once, few, many or a size class.

J | size | D | V | DNA | CDR3
TRBJ2-4 | NA | NA | TRBV6-2/TRBV6-3 | TGTGCCAGCAGTTACTCGATTTCCAGAGCCAAAAACATTCAGTACTTC | CASSYSISRAKNIQYF
TRBJ2-1 | NA | TRBD1 | TRBV6-5 | TGTGCCAGCAGTTCCCCGGGACAGGGAATCTATGAGCAGTTCTTC | CASSSPGQGIYEQFF
TRBJ1-1 | NA | TRBD1 | TRBV2 | TGTGCCAGCAGTTCCCGGACAGGGGACACTGAAGCTTTCTTT | CASSSRTGDTEAFF
TRBJ1-1 | NA | NA | TRBV5-5 | TGTGCCAGCAGCTTTACAGGCACGAACACTGAAGCTTTCTTT | CASSFTGTNTEAFF
TRBJ2-7 | NA | NA | TRBV7-3 | TGTGCCAGCAGCTTAAAGCCTACAGGGCTGCAGTACTTC | CASSLKPTGLQYF
TRBJ1-5 | NA | TRBD1 | TRBV10-3 | TGTGCCATCAGTGAGTCTGGGTGGGGACAGGGAAACAATCAGCCCCAGCATTTT | CAISESGWGQGNNQPQHF
TRBJ2-5 | NA | NA | TRBV12-5 | TGTGCTAGTGAGACCCCGGCGGGGGAGACCCAGTACTTC | CASETPAGETQYF
TRBJ2-6 | NA | NA | TRBV19 | TGTGCCAGTAGTACCACAGGGTTTCGTTCTGGGGCCAACGTCCTGACTTTC | CASSTTGFRSGANVLTF
TRBJ2-7 | once | TRBD1 | TRBV4-1 | TGCGCCAGCAGCCCCCAACAGGGGAATTACGAGCAGTACTTC | CASSPQQGNYEQYF
TRBJ2-3 | NA | TRBD2 | TRBV24-1 | TGTGCCACCAGTGATCCCTATGGCGGGGGGACAGATACGCAGTATTTT | CATSDPYGGGTDTQYF
TRBJ2-3 | NA | TRBD2 | TRBV27 | TGTGCCAGCAGCATGGGACTAGCCGTAACAGATACGCAGTATTTT | CASSMGLAVTDTQYF
TRBJ2-7 | NA | NA | TRBV5-4 | TGTGCCAGCCACCATCCCGGGTCCTACGAGCAGTACTTC | CASHHPGSYEQYF
TRBJ2-1 | NA | TRBD1 | TRBV25-1 | TGTGCCAGCAGTGAAACAGGGACAGGACTATACAATGAGCAGTTCTTC | CASSETGTGLYNEQFF
TRBJ1-5 | NA | NA | TRBV3-1/TRBV3-2 | TGTGCCAGCAGCCTCAGCGGGGTTGGCAATCAGCCCCAGCATTTT | CASSLSGVGNQPQHF
TRBJ1-1 | NA | TRBD1 | TRBV29-1 | TGCAGCGTCGGGACAGGGCCGAGTTCAATGAACACTGAAGCTTTCTTT | CSVGTGPSSMNTEAFF
TRBJ2-7 | NA | TRBD2 | TRBV5-4 | TGTGCCAGCAGCCCAGCGGGAGGGCCTTACGAGCAGTACTTC | CASSPAGGPYEQYF
TRBJ2-7 | few | TRBD2 | TRBV27 | TGTGCCAGCAGTCCTCATCCCGGGACTAGCGGGCCGAGCTCCTACGAGCAGTACTTC | CASSPHPGTSGPSSYEQYF
TRBJ1-1 | NA | NA | TRBV20-1 | TGCAGTGCCCGTGTGAACACTGAAGCTTTCTTT | CSARVNTEAFF
TRBJ2-3 | NA | NA | TRBV15 | TGTGCCACCAGCAGAGGGACTATCTACGGCACAGATACGCAGTATTTT | CATSRGTIYGTDTQYF
TRBJ1-6 | many | NA | TRBV9 | TGTGCCAGCAGCACCGGGAGCGACAGCCGGGCCCTCCACTTT | CASSTGSDSRALHF
TRBJ2-7 | NA | TRBD2 | TRBV7-9 | TGTGCCAGCAGCTTCCTAGCGGGGGCCTCCTACGAGCAGTACTTC | CASSFLAGASYEQYF
TRBJ2-3 | NA | TRBD1 | TRBV6-2/TRBV6-3 | TGTGCCAGCAGTTGGACAGGGGGTCCAGATACGCAGTATTTT | CASSWTGGPDTQYF
TRBJ2-1 | few | NA | TRBV4-1 | TGCGCCAGCAGCCAAGGCTCCCGATCGGCGGCTAACCAGTTCTTC | CASSQGSRSAANQFF
TRBJ2-7 | NA | NA | TRBV7-8 | TGTGCCAGCAGCATCCTACAGGGAGGGGAGCAGTACTTC | CASSILQGGEQYF
TRBJ2-3 | NA | TRBD2 | TRBV30 | TGTGCCTGGAGTGTAGCGGCGGGAGGTGCAGATACGCAGTATTTT | CAWSVAAGGADTQYF
TRBJ2-3 | NA | TRBD2 | TRBV11-3 | TGTGCCAGCAGCTCGACCCGGACTAGCGGCAAAGGAGATACGCAGTATTTT | CASSSTRTSGKGDTQYF
TRBJ2-7 | NA | TRBD1 | TRBV28 | TGTGCCAGCAGGCCGGCGGGACAGGGGGCCTACGAGCAGTACTTC | CASRPAGQGAYEQYF
TRBJ1-5 | NA | NA | TRBV4-1 | TGCGCCAGCAGCCAGAGGGCAGGCGATAGCAATCAGCCCCAGCATTTT | CASSQRAGDSNQPQHF
TRBJ1-5 | NA | NA | TRBV12-3/TRBV12-4 | TGTGCCAGCAGCAATAGCAATCAGCCCCAGCATTTT | CASSNSNQPQHF
TRBJ2-3 | NA | TRBD1 | TRBV25-1 | TGTGCCAGCAGTGCGATGCCCGGGACAGGAGGCACAGATACGCAGTATTTT | CASSAMPGTGGTDTQYF
TRBJ2-5 | NA | TRBD2 | TRBV30 | TGTGCCTGGAGTGTAGCGGGAGGGCGAGAGACCCAGTACTTC | CAWSVAGGRETQYF
TRBJ1-6 | NA | TRBD1 | TRBV9 | TGTGCCAGCAGCGTAGGACTCGGACAGGGGGCCAGGGGTGAGGGTTCACCCCTCCACTTT | CASSVGLGQGARGEGSPLHF
TRBJ2-5 | NA | TRBD1 | TRBV19 | TGTGCCAGCCATGGACAGGGCCAAGAGACCCAGTACTTC | CASHGQGQETQYF
TRBJ2-7 | NA | TRBD1 | TRBV25-1 | TGTGCCAGCAGATGGGACAGGGTTAGCTCCTACGAGCAGTACTTC | CASRWDRVSSYEQYF
TRBJ2-7 | once | TRBD2 | TRBV6-5 | TGTGCCAGCAGTACCCTAGCGGGAGGTCTCGAGCAGTACTTC | CASSTLAGGLEQYF
TRBJ1-4 | NA | TRBD1 | TRBV5-1 | TGCGCCAGCAGCTTGGGACAGGGTTTTGAAAAACTGTTTTTT | CASSLGQGFEKLFF
TRBJ1-1 | NA | NA | TRBV7-3 | TGTGCCAGCAGCCTAAGTAGCAGGGCCACTGAAGCTTTCTTT | CASSLSSRATEAFF
TRBJ2-5 | NA | NA | TRBV7-2 | TGTGCCAGCACTCCCTATCGGGGGGAGACCCAGTACTTC | CASTPYRGETQYF
TRBJ2-1 | NA | TRBD1 | TRBV6-5 | TGTGCCAGCAGTCTCACAGGGGCAGGAGAGCAGTTCTTC | CASSLTGAGEQFF